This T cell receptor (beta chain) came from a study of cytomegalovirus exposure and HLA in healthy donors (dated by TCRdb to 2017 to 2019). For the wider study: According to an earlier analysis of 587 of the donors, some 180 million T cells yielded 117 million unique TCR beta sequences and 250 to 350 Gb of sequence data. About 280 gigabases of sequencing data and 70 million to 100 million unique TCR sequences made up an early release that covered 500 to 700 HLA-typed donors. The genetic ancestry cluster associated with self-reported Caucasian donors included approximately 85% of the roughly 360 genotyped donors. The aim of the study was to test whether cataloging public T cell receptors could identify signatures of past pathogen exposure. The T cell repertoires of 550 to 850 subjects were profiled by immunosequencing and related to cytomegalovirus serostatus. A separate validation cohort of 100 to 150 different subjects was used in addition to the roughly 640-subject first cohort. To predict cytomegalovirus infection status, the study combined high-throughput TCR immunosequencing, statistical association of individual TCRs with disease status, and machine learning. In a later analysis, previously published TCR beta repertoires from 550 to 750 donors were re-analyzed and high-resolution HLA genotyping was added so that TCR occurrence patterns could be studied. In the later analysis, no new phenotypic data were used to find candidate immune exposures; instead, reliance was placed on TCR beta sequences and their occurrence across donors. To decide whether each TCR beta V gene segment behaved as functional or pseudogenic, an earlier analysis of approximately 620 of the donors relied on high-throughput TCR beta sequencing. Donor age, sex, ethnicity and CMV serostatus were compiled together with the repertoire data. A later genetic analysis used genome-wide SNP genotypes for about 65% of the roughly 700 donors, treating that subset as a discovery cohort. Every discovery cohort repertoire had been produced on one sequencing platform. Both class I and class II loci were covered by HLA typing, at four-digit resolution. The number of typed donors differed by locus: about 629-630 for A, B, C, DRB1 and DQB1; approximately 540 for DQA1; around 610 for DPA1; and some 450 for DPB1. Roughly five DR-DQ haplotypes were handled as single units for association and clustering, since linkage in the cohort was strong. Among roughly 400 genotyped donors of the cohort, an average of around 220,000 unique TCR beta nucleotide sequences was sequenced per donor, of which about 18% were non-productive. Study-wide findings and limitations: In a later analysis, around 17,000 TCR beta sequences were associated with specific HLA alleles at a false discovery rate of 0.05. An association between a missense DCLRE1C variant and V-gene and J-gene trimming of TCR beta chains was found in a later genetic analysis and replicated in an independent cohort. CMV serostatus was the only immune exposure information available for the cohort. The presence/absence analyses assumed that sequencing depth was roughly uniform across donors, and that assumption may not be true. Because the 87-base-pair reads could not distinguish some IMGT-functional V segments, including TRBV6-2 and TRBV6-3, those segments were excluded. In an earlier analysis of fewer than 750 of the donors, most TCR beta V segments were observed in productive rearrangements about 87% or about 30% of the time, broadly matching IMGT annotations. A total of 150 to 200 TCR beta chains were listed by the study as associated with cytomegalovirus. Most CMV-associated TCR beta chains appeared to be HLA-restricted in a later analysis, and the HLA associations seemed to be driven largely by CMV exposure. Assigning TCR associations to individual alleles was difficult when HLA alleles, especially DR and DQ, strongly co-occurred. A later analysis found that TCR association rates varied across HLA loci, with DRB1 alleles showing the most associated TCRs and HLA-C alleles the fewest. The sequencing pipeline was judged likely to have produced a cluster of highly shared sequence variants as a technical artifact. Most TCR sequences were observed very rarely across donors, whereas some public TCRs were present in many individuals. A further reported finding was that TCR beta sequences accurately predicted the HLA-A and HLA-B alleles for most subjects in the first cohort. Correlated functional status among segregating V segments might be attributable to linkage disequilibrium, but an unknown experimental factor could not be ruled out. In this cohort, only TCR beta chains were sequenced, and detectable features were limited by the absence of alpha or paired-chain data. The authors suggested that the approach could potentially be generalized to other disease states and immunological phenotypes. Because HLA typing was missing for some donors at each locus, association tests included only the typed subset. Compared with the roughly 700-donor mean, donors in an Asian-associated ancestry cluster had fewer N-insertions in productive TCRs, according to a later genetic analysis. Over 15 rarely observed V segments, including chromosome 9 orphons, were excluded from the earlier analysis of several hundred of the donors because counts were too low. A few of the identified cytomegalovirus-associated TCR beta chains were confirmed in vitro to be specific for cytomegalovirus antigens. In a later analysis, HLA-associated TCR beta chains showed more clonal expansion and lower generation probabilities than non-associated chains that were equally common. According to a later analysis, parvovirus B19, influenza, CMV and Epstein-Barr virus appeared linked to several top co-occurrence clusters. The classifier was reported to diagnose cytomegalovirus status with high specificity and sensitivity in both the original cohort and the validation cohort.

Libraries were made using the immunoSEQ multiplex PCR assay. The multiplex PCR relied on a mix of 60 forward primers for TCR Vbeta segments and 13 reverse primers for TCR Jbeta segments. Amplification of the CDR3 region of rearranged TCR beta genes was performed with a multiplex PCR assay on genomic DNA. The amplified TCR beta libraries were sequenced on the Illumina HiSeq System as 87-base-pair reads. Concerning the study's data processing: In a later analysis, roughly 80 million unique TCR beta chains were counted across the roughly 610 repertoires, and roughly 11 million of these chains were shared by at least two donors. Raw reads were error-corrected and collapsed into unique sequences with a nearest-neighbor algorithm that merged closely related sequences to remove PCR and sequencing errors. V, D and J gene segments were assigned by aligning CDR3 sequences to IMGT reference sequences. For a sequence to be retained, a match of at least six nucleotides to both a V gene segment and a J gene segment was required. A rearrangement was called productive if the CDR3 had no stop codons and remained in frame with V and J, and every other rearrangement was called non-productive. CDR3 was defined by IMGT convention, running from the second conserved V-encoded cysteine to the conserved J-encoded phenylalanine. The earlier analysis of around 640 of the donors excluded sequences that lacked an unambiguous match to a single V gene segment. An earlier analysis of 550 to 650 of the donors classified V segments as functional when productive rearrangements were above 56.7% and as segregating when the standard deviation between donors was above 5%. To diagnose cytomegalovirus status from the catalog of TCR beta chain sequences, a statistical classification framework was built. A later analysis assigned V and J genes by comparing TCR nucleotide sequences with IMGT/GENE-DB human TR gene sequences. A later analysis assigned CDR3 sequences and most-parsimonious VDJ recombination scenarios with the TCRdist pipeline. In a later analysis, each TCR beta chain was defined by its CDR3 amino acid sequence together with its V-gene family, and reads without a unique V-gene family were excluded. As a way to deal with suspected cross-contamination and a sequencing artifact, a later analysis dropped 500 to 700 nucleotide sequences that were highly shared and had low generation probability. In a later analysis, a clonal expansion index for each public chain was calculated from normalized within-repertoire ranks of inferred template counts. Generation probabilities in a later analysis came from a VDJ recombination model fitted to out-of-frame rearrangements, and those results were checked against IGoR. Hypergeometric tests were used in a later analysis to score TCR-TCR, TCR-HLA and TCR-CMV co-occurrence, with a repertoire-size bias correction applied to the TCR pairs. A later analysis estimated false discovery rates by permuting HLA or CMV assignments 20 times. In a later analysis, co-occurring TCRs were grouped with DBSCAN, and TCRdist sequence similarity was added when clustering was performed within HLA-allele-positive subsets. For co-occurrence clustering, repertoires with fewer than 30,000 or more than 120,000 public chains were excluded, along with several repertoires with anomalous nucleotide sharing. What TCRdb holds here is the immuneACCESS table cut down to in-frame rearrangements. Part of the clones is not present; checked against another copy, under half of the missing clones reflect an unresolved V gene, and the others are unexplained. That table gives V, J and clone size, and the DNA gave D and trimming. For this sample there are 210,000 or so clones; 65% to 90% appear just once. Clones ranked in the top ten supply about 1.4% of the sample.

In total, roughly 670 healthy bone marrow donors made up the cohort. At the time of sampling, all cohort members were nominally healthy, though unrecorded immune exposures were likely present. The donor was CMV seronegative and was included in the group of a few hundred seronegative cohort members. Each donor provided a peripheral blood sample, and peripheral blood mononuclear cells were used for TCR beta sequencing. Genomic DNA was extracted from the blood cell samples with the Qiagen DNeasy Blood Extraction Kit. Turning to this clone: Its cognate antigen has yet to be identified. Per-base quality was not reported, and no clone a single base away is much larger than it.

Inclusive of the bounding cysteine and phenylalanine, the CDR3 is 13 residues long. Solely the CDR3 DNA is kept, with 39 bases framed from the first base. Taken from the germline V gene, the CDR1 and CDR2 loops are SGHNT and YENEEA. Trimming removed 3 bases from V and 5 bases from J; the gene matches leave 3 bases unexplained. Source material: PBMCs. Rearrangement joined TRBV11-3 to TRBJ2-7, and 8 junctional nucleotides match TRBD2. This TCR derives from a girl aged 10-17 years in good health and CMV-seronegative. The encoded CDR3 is CASSFSGNNEQYF. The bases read TGTGCCAGCAGCTTTAGCGGGAACAACGAGCAGTACTTC.